Below, one TCR beta chain is given with its context. The antigen it binds to is not known. Base qualities are missing; no much larger clone stands one base away. In total, 600 or so healthy bone marrow donors made up the cohort. All cohort members were sampled while nominally healthy, although unrecorded immune exposures were likely present. The donor was CMV seronegative and was included in the group of 352 seronegative cohort members. Every donor gave a peripheral blood sample, and the peripheral blood mononuclear cells from that sample were used for TCR beta sequencing. The Qiagen DNeasy Blood Extraction Kit was used to extract genomic DNA from the blood cell samples. The germline V gene provides CDR1 SGHRS and CDR2 YFSETQ. Including the terminal cysteine and phenylalanine, the CDR3 comprises 18 residues. The DNA shown is the 54-base CDR3, in frame from base 1. Trimming at the junction amounts to 3 bases on V and 4 bases on J, and the germline ends lie 25 bases apart.

This sample is drawn from a study of cytomegalovirus exposure and HLA in healthy donors (dated by TCRdb to the late 2010s). In terms of the full investigation: In an earlier analysis of 587 of the donors, 276 Gb of sequence data and approximately 100 million unique TCR beta sequences from 150 million to 200 million T cells were reported. Genome-wide SNP genotypes for about 55% of the roughly 670 donors were used in a later genetic analysis, which treated that subset as a discovery cohort. Roughly five DR-DQ haplotypes were treated as single units for association and clustering because of strong linkage in the cohort. About 320 gigabases of sequencing data and roughly 90 million unique TCR sequences were included in an early release covering about 700 HLA-typed donors. Besides the first cohort of approximately 670 subjects, a separate validation cohort made up of 120 different subjects was used. The study was designed to test whether signatures of past pathogen exposure could be identified by cataloging public T cell receptors. Donor age, sex, ethnicity and CMV serostatus were collected together with the repertoire data. HLA typing included class I and class II loci at four-digit resolution. An earlier analysis of 587 of the donors used high-throughput TCR beta sequencing to judge whether each TCR beta V gene segment behaved as functional or pseudogenic. The study profiled the T cell repertoires of 500 to 800 subjects by immunosequencing and related them to cytomegalovirus serostatus. Typing coverage varied by locus: roughly 620-640 donors for A, B, C, DRB1 and DQB1; roughly 520 for DQA1; about 590 for DPA1; about 450 for DPB1. A later analysis re-analyzed previously published TCR beta repertoires from about 600 donors and added high-resolution HLA genotyping to study TCR occurrence patterns. All discovery cohort repertoires had been generated on a single sequencing platform. Rather than using new phenotypic data, the later analysis identified candidate immune exposures from TCR beta sequences and from how often those sequences occurred across donors. Of the roughly 410 genotyped donors, less than 85% were placed in the genetic ancestry cluster associated with self-reported Caucasian donors. To predict cytomegalovirus infection status, the study brought together high-throughput TCR immunosequencing, statistical association of individual TCRs with disease status, and machine learning. Among 300 to 500 genotyped donors of the cohort, an average of about 240,000 unique TCR beta nucleotide sequences was sequenced per donor, of which about 18% were non-productive. The full study reports these points: When HLA alleles, especially DR and DQ, strongly co-occurred, TCR associations were difficult to assign to individual alleles. Some IMGT-functional V segments, including TRBV6-2 and TRBV6-3, could not be told apart with the 87-base-pair reads, so those segments were excluded. This cohort had only TCR beta chains sequenced, and the lack of alpha or paired-chain data limited which features could be detected. In a later analysis, the rate of TCR association differed among HLA loci, with DRB1 alleles having the most associated TCRs and HLA-C alleles having the fewest. In a later analysis, HLA-associated TCR beta chains were found to be more clonally expanded and to have lower generation probabilities than equally common non-associated chains. A cluster of highly shared sequence variants was judged likely to represent a technical artifact of the sequencing pipeline. Most TCR sequences were observed very rarely across donors, whereas some public TCRs were present in many individuals. CMV serostatus was the only immune exposure information available for the cohort. Specific HLA alleles were associated with 15,000 to 20,000 TCR beta sequences at a false discovery rate of 0.05 in a later analysis. V-gene and J-gene trimming of TCR beta chains was associated with a missense DCLRE1C variant in a later genetic analysis, and the association was replicated in an independent cohort. Broadly in line with IMGT annotations, most TCR beta V segments showed up in productive rearrangements about 87% or about 30% of the time in an earlier analysis of several hundred of the donors. Correlated functional status among segregating V segments might be attributable to linkage disequilibrium, but an unknown experimental factor could not be ruled out. In vitro tests confirmed that a few of the cytomegalovirus-associated TCR beta chains recognize cytomegalovirus antigens. The classifier was reported to diagnose cytomegalovirus status with high specificity and sensitivity in both the original cohort and the validation cohort. A total of fewer than 200 TCR beta chains were listed by the study as associated with cytomegalovirus. The earlier analysis of about 600 of the donors excluded some 15 rarely observed V segments, including chromosome 9 orphons, because counts were too low. Compared with the 666-donor mean, donors in an Asian-associated ancestry cluster had fewer N-insertions in productive TCRs, according to a later genetic analysis. Because HLA typing was missing for some donors at each locus, association tests included only the typed subset. The authors suggested that the approach could potentially be extended to other disease states and immunological phenotypes. A later analysis found that most CMV-associated TCR beta chains appeared HLA-restricted, with HLA associations seemingly driven largely by CMV exposure. According to a later analysis, parvovirus B19, influenza, CMV and Epstein-Barr virus appeared linked to several top co-occurrence clusters. A further reported finding was that TCR beta sequences accurately predicted the HLA-A and HLA-B alleles for most subjects in the first cohort. The presence/absence analyses assumed that sequencing depth was roughly uniform across donors, and that assumption may not be true.

The library came from the immunoSEQ multiplex PCR assay. For the multiplex PCR, a mixture combining 60 forward primers for TCR Vbeta segments and 13 reverse primers for TCR Jbeta segments was used. A multiplex PCR assay on genomic DNA amplified the CDR3 region of rearranged TCR beta genes. The amplified TCR beta libraries were sequenced on the Illumina HiSeq System as 87-base-pair reads. Per the original workflow: In a later analysis, 70 million to 95 million unique TCR beta chains were counted across the 690 or so repertoires, and about 10 million of these chains were shared by at least two donors. Raw reads were error-corrected and collapsed into unique sequences with a nearest-neighbor algorithm that merged closely related sequences to remove PCR and sequencing errors. To assign V, D and J gene segments, CDR3 sequences were aligned to IMGT reference sequences. Each retained sequence needed at least a six-nucleotide match to both a V gene segment and a J gene segment. A rearrangement counted as productive if the CDR3 had no stop codons and remained in frame with V and J, and every other rearrangement counted as non-productive. CDR3 was defined according to IMGT convention as the region running from the second conserved V-encoded cysteine to the conserved J-encoded phenylalanine. In an earlier analysis of roughly 580 of the donors, sequences lacking an unambiguous match to a single V gene segment were excluded. In an earlier analysis of approximately 500 of the donors, a V segment was called functional when productive rearrangements were above 56.7%, and segregating when the standard deviation between donors exceeded 5%. To diagnose cytomegalovirus status from the catalog of TCR beta chain sequences, a statistical classification framework was built. In a later analysis, TCR nucleotide sequences were compared against IMGT/GENE-DB human TR gene sequences so that V and J genes could be assigned. A later analysis assigned CDR3 sequences and most-parsimonious VDJ recombination scenarios with the TCRdist pipeline. In a later analysis, every TCR beta chain was defined by the combination of its CDR3 amino acid sequence and its V-gene family, and reads without a unique V-gene family were dropped. A later analysis removed several hundred highly shared, low-generation-probability nucleotide sequences to deal with suspected cross-contamination and a sequencing artifact. In a later analysis, a clonal expansion index for each public chain was calculated from normalized within-repertoire ranks of inferred template counts. In a later analysis, generation probabilities were computed using a VDJ recombination model fitted to out-of-frame rearrangements, and the results were checked against IGoR. Hypergeometric tests were used in a later analysis to score TCR-TCR, TCR-HLA and TCR-CMV co-occurrence, with a repertoire-size bias correction applied to the TCR pairs. A later analysis estimated false discovery rates by permuting HLA or CMV assignments 20 times. A later analysis grouped co-occurring TCRs with DBSCAN, adding TCRdist sequence similarity when clustering within HLA-allele-positive subsets. Repertoires with fewer than 30,000 or more than 120,000 public chains, plus five repertoires with anomalous nucleotide sharing, were excluded from co-occurrence clustering. The clones in this table, taken by TCRdb from immuneACCESS, are in-frame only. Not every clone is retained; where verified, under half of the shortfall comes from an unresolved V gene, and the cause of the rest is unknown. V, J and clone size are taken as reported in that table, and D and trimming were inferred from the DNA itself. The sample table contains 150,000 to 200,000 clones; only one count was recorded for about nine tenths of them. The ten largest clones add up to more than 1% of the sample.

The rearrangement joined TRBV5-1 to TRBJ1-2, with TRBD1 tentatively as D gene (5 bases match). The sample was PBMCs. The TCR originated in a boy younger than 10 in good health and CMV-seronegative. The DNA sequence follows: TGCGCCAGCAGCTACCACCCGGCTATAAGGGGCCTACTCTATGGCTACACCTTC. This yields the protein CASSYHPAIRGLLYGYTF.